These 10 T cell receptor beta chains were sequenced from one sample in a study of T cell changes during pregnancy in multiple sclerosis. Sequencing used immunoSEQ multiplex PCR; TCRdb keeps in-frame clones, though not all of them. The sample shows about 38,000 clones, around 94% of them seen only once. Specimen: CD8+ T cells from peripheral blood mononuclear cells, collected in the third trimester of pregnancy. The receptors stem from a female donor with multiple sclerosis, enrolled in a pregnancy study.

The count of this clone is one. The chain uses TRBV2 and TRBJ2-5; 13 bases agree with TRBD2. This CDR3 is built from 16 residues. CDR1 and CDR2 (germline): SNHLY, FYNNEI. J gave up 5 bases and V 3 bases, and 6 bases lay outside the gene matches. CDR3 loop: CASSDPLTSGGETQYF. As DNA, the CDR3 is TGTGCCAGCAGTGACCCCCTGACTAGCGGGGGGGAGACCCAGTACTTC.

This chain links TRBV27 with TRBJ2-7, with 7 bases aligning to TRBD1. This CDR3 comprises 13 residues. Germline assignment: CDR1 MNHEY and CDR2 SMNVEV (reference sequence). The V and J ends lost 3 bases and 3 bases, in that order; junction bases with no gene match: 2. CDR3 sequence reads: CASSFYRGYEQYF. The CDR3 DNA is TGTGCCAGCAGTTTCTACAGGGGCTACGAGCAGTACTTC.

The chain combines TRBV6-5 with TRBJ2-1, with D perhaps matching TRBD2 (6 bases). The CDR3 totals 16 residues. The V gene's germline CDR1 is MNHEY and CDR2 SVGAGI. V was pared by 0 bases and J by 1 base, with 10 bases between. This CDR3 is CASSYSEGPSYNEQFF. The CDR3 nucleotides read TGTGCCAGCAGTTACTCGGAGGGCCCATCCTACAATGAGCAGTTCTTC.

The genes are TRBV5-6 and TRBJ1-5; D might be TRBD1 (5 bases). The CDR3 spans 14 residues. Germline V gene data show CDR1 as SGHDT and CDR2 as YYEEEE. V shed 4 bases and J shed 5 bases, with 13 bases lying between them. CDR3 DNA sequence: TGTGCCAGCAGCCCCATGACGGGGGATCAGCCCCAGCATTTT. It codes for CASSPMTGDQPQHF. Filled out from reference TRBV5-6 and TRBJ1-5, the complete variable domain reads DAGVTQSPTHLIKTRGQQVTLRCSPKSGHDTVSWYQQALGQGPQFIFQYYEEEERQRGNFPDRFSGHQFPNYSSELNVNALLLGDSALYLCASSPMTGDQPQHFGDGTRLSIL.

The sample holds one count of this clone. The chain recombines TRBV6-6 with TRBJ2-7, with D tentatively TRBD1 (6 bases). Germline values: CDR1 MNHNY, CDR2 SVGAGI (reference sequence). The V end lost 4 bases, the J end lost 4 bases, and 20 bases lay between the germline ends. This CDR3 contains 16 residues. The DNA for the CDR3 is TGTGCCAGCAGTTCCCCCCCCTGGGGGCCAAGTTACGAGCAGTACTTC. Protein sequence: CASSSPPWGPSYEQYF.

The chain recombines TRBV25-1 with TRBJ2-7; 9 bases agree with TRBD1. CDR3 size: 18 residues. The V segment lost 0 bases and the J segment 6 bases; nucleotides outside the gene matches: 15. CDR1 is MGHDK and CDR2 is SYGVNS in the germline V gene. The CDR3: CASSEYFDGGTGNFEQYF. The CDR3 coding sequence is TGTGCCAGCAGTGAATATTTCGACGGAGGGACAGGGAACTTCGAGCAGTACTTC.

J is TRBJ2-5 and V is TRBV5-1; TRBD2 matches at 7 bases. The V gene end was trimmed by 4 bases and the J gene end by 2 bases; junction bases not matched to a gene: 2. Looked up from germline, CDR1 is SGHRS and CDR2 is YFSETQ. The CDR3 has 13 amino acids. CDR3 sequence: CASSPGLQETQYF. CDR3 coding DNA: TGCGCCAGCAGCCCGGGACTACAAGAGACCCAGTACTTC.

This chain joins TRBV2 and TRBJ2-1; D gene unclear. The CDR3 totals 13 residues. V lost 5 bases to trimming and J lost 3 bases, with 8 bases between them. Germline V gene data show CDR1 as SNHLY and CDR2 as FYNNEI. In DNA, the CDR3 is TGTGCCAGCAGTCGTACTAACTACAATGAGCAGTTCTTC. It codes for CASSRTNYNEQFF. Filled out from reference TRBV2 and TRBJ2-1, the complete variable domain reads EPEVTQTPSHQVTQMGQEVILRCVPISNHLYFYWYRQILGQKVEFLVSFYNNEISEKSEIFDDQFSVERPDGSNFTLKIRSTKLEDSAMYFCASSRTNYNEQFFGPGTRLTVL.

The V and J genes are TRBV27 and TRBJ2-1; D gene uncertain. Germline V gene sequence: CDR1 MNHEY, CDR2 SMNVEV (reference sequence). This CDR3 is 14 amino acids long. Trimming removed 0 bases at V and 4 bases at J, with 7 bases between. CDR3 nucleotides: TGTGCCAGCAGTTTATCACAGTATTACAATGAGCAGTTCTTC. Its protein product is CASSLSQYYNEQFF.

The V call is TRBV6-5, the J call TRBJ1-4, with D hard to call. The germline V gene encodes CDR1 MNHEY and CDR2 SVGAGI. The CDR3 covers 13 residues. V lost 6 bases, J lost 5 bases, and 10 bases lay in between. The CDR3 sequence: CASSRTENEKLFF. The CDR3 DNA is TGTGCCAGCAGCCGGACTGAGAATGAAAAACTGTTTTTT.